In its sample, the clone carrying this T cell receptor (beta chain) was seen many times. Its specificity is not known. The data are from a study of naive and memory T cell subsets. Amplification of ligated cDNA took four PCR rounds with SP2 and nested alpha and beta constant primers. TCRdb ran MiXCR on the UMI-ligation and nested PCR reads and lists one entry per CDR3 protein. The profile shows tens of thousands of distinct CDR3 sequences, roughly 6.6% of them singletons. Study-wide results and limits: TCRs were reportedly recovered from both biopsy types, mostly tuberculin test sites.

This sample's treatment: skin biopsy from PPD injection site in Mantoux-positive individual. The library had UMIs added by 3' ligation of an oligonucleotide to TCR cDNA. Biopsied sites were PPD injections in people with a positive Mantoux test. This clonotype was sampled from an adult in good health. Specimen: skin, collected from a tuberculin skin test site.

CDR3 in DNA: TGTGCCAGCAGTGGATCCAGCTCCTACAATGAGCAGTTCTTC. Its translation: CASSGSSSYNEQFF. The rearrangement links TRBV2 to TRBJ2-1; D gene unclear. Germline CDR1 is SNHLY and CDR2 is FYNNEI. V gave up 4 bases and J gave up 0 bases, with 7 bases separating them. The CDR3 extends over 14 amino acids.